The 31 T cell receptor beta chains in this list originate from one sample, sequenced in a study of T-cell memory formation after mild COVID-19. Each CDR3 protein is one row after TCRdb ran MiXCR on the 5' RACE reads. This sample yields 350,000 or so distinct CDR3 sequences, of which 10% to 15% are seen a single time; about a fifth belongs to the top ten. The sample was PBMCs or a T cell subset sorted from them (not recorded which). These receptor sequences come from a man aged 18 to 29 who had mild COVID-19 (a few samples of this study predate the infection). Cell type and time point are not known.

This clonotype was seen a few times. This chain links TRBV6-1 with TRBJ1-2; D call uncertain. This CDR3 spans 15 amino acids. V gave up 3 bases and J gave up 9 bases, with 20 bases separating them. CDR1 is MNHNS, CDR2 SASEGT, per germline. The CDR3, as DNA: TGTGCCAGCAGTGATTATGGTCTCAACCCCTCGAGCTACACCTTC. Protein product: CASSDYGLNPSSYTF.

This clonotype has a handful of counts. The V call is TRBV5-1, the J call TRBJ1-3, with 9 nucleotides matching TRBD1. CDR3 length: 16 amino acids. The V segment lost 4 bases and the J segment 4 bases; nucleotides outside the gene matches: 9. Germline CDR1 reads SGHRS; CDR2 reads YFSETQ. The CDR3 DNA follows: TGCGCCAGCAGCCCCCCCGGGACAGGGAGAGGAAACACCATATATTTT. It yields the protein CASSPPGTGRGNTIYF.

A few counts support this clonotype. The chain is built from TRBV15 and TRBJ2-1, with TRBD2 identical over 12 bases. The germline CDR1 and CDR2 sequences are LNHNV and YYDKDF (reference sequence). With V trimmed by 5 bases and J by 5 bases, 10 bases remained unmatched. The CDR3 is 17 residues long. The CDR3 region is CATSSRLAGALDNEQFF. DNA for the CDR3: TGTGCCACCAGCTCAAGACTAGCGGGGGCCCTAGACAATGAGCAGTTCTTC.

This clonotype has at least ten counts. The V call is TRBV7-8, the J call TRBJ2-1; a weak D match, TRBD1 (6 bases). V dropped 5 bases and J dropped 5 bases, with 16 bases sitting between them. Germline V gene sequence: CDR1 SGHVS, CDR2 FQNEAQ. The CDR3 is 15 amino acids. CDR3 protein: CASSTPGQGNNEQFF. The CDR3 DNA reads as TGTGCCAGCAGCACCCCGGGACAAGGCAACAATGAGCAGTTCTTC.

The chain recombines TRBV6-5 with TRBJ1-1, with TRBD1 identical over 7 bases. Germline V gene data show CDR1 as MNHEY and CDR2 as SVGAGI. The CDR3 extends over 13 amino acids. The junction had 3 bases not matched to a gene; V was cut back by 2 bases and J by 6 bases. This CDR3 reads CASSYHDRAEAFF. CDR3 in DNA: TGTGCCAGCAGTTACCATGACAGGGCTGAAGCTTTCTTT.

This clonotype was picked up a small number of times. The CDR3 reads CSVVGGGLATDTQYF. CDR3 bases: TGCAGCGTAGTAGGTGGGGGGCTTGCCACAGATACGCAGTATTTT. The chain carries TRBV29-1 and TRBJ2-3; the D call may be TRBD1 or TRBD2 (6 bases each). The CDR3 has 15 residues. Trimming took off 6 bases at V and 2 bases at J, with 18 bases between the two ends. CDR1 is SQVTM, CDR2 ANQGSEA, per germline.

This clonotype was seen only a few times. V gene TRBV29-1 combines with J gene TRBJ1-2; D gene ambiguous. In germline, CDR1 is SQVTM, CDR2 ANQGSEA. The germline V and J ends were trimmed by 5 bases and 6 bases, with 1 base remaining between them. There are 8 residues in the CDR3. In nucleotides, the CDR3 is TGCAGCGTTAATGGCTACACCTTC. It encodes CSVNGYTF.

This clonotype occurred a few times. This rearrangement joins TRBV18 to TRBJ2-1, with TRBD2 matching 8 bases. V lost 4 bases and J lost 4; bases outside the gene matches: 6. Germline lookup yields CDR1 KGHSH and CDR2 LQKENI. This CDR3 has 15 residues. CDR3 in DNA: TGTGCCAGCTCACAAAGCGGGGGAGCTTACAATGAGCAGTTCTTC. It is translated as CASSQSGGAYNEQFF.

This rearrangement joins TRBV7-6 to TRBJ2-7, with D possibly TRBD1 on 6 matching bases. The V end was cut by 1 base, the J end by 6 bases, with 10 bases between. Germline lookup yields CDR1 SGHVS and CDR2 FNYEAQ. The CDR3 loop spans 13 amino acids. The CDR3 DNA is TGTGCCAGCAGCTTAGGGGCAGGGGCCGAGCAGTACGTC. This sequence encodes CASSLGAGAEQYV.

J is TRBJ1-2 and V is TRBV19; D call uncertain. CDR3 size: 12 residues. The V and J ends lost 3 bases and 8 bases respectively, with 10 bases between them. The germline V gene encodes CDR1 LNHDA and CDR2 SQIVND (reference sequence). CDR3 residues: CASSMTRSGYTF. DNA for the CDR3: TGTGCCAGTAGTATGACGCGGTCCGGCTACACCTTC.

This clonotype was counted only a few times. The chain has TRBV15 and TRBJ2-3; 7 bases are a match to TRBD2. Germline CDR1 is LNHNV and CDR2 is YYDKDF (reference sequence). V was pared by 5 bases and J by 5 bases, with 10 bases of the junction left unmatched. The CDR3 contains 15 residues. This CDR3 reads CATSGSAGREDTQYF. Here the CDR3 DNA reads TGTGCCACCAGCGGGTCAGCGGGGCGGGAAGATACGCAGTATTTT.

This clonotype showed up just a few times. The chain links TRBV7-3 to TRBJ1-2; D call uncertain. The CDR3 covers 15 residues. Trimming stripped 5 bases from V and 0 bases from J, with 13 bases between. Germline lookup yields CDR1 SGHTA and CDR2 FQGTGA. The CDR3 DNA reads as TGTGCCAGCAGCCCCGACTCCCAGGCTAACTATGGCTACACCTTC. It codes for CASSPDSQANYGYTF.

Turning to this clonotype: Just one base apart from a much larger clone, this may be a read error. The rearrangement links TRBV20-1 to TRBJ1-4; D not resolved. This CDR3 has 14 residues. V lost 8 bases, J lost 5 bases, and 18 bases lay in between. Germline V gives CDR1 DFQATT, CDR2 SNEGSKA (reference sequence). Here the CDR3 reads CSTAPGALNEKLFF. CDR3 DNA: TGCAGTACGGCCCCGGGAGCTCTAAATGAAAAACTGTTTTTT.

The sample holds a few counts of this clonotype. The chain recombines TRBV19 with TRBJ2-3; no definite D call. The CDR3 is 13 amino acids. The V and J ends lost 6 bases and 1 base respectively, with 8 bases between them. Germline assignment: CDR1 LNHDA and CDR2 SQIVND (reference sequence). The CDR3 spells CASRDGGTDTQYF. The CDR3 DNA reads TGTGCCAGTAGGGACGGAGGCACAGATACGCAGTATTTT. The full variable domain, rest sourced from reference TRBV19 and TRBJ2-3, is DGGITQSPKYLFRKEGQNVTLSCEQNLNHDAMYWYRQDPGQGLRLIYYSQIVNDFQKGDIAEGYSVSREKKESFPLTVTSAQKNPTAFYLCASRDGGTDTQYFGPGTRLTVL.

This clonotype was observed a few times. The chain has TRBV28 and TRBJ1-5; 8 nucleotides match TRBD1. V dropped 3 bases and J dropped 3; count of bases not matched to a gene: 7. The CDR3 has 16 residues. Germline loops: CDR1 MDHEN, CDR2 SYDVKM. The CDR3 region is CASSLYQGAANQPQHF. CDR3 sequence (DNA): TGTGCCAGCAGTTTGTACCAGGGGGCGGCCAATCAGCCCCAGCATTTT.

In this sample, this clonotype turned up once. This rearrangement joins TRBV24-1 to TRBJ2-1; possibly TRBD1 for D (6 bases). The CDR3 runs 16 residues. The germline CDR1 and CDR2 sequences are KGHDR and SFDVKD. Between the trimmed V and J ends, which lost 2 bases and 7 bases, there was a span of 17 bases. Here the CDR3 reads CATSDSNRANQNEQFF. DNA of the CDR3: TGTGCCACCAGTGATTCGAACAGGGCAAACCAGAATGAGCAGTTCTTC.

This sequence joins TRBV19 and TRBJ1-2; D is uncertain. Per the germline V gene, CDR1 is LNHDA and CDR2 is SQIVND (reference sequence). V gave up 10 bases and J gave up 4 bases, with 19 bases separating them. The CDR3 has 14 residues. The chain's CDR3 is CATRPVADLYGYTF. In DNA form, the CDR3 reads TGTGCCACCCGGCCGGTGGCGGACCTCTATGGCTACACCTTC.

This rearrangement joins TRBV18 to TRBJ1-2, with 10 bases identical to TRBD1. The trim removed 4 bases at V and 3 bases at J, leaving 2 bases unmatched. This CDR3 contains 14 residues. Germline V lookup: CDR1 KGHSH, CDR2 LQKENI. CDR3 in DNA: TGTGCCAGCTCACGAGACAGGGGGCACTATGGCTACACCTTC. It codes for CASSRDRGHYGYTF.

In its sample, this clonotype was seen a few times. The J gene is TRBJ2-3, the V gene TRBV29-1; a possible D gene is TRBD1 (6 bases). The ends were cut back, 2 bases at V and 1 base at J, with 13 bases in the middle. Germline assignment: CDR1 SQVTM and CDR2 ANQGSEA. The CDR3 runs to 15 residues. The CDR3 nucleotides are TGCAGCGTTGAACAGGGGTCCCAAGGCACAGATACGCAGTATTTT. Protein product: CSVEQGSQGTDTQYF.

This chain joins TRBV7-3 and TRBJ1-1; D is unresolved. The germline V gene encodes CDR1 SGHTA and CDR2 FQGTGA. The CDR3 covers 13 residues. Trimming stripped 4 bases from V and 2 bases from J, with 8 bases between. CDR3: CASSSATNTEAFF. DNA for the CDR3: TGTGCCAGCAGCTCCGCAACTAACACTGAAGCTTTCTTT. Looking up the rest from reference TRBV7-3 and TRBJ1-1 gives the full variable domain: GAGVSQTPSNKVTEKGKYVELRCDPISGHTALYWYRQSLGQGPEFLIYFQGTGAADDSGLPNDRFFAVRPEGSVSTLKIQRTERGDSAVYLCASSSATNTEAFFGQGTRLTVV.

V gene TRBV7-2 combines with J gene TRBJ2-5; D is perhaps TRBD2 (5 bases). Per germline, CDR1 SGHTA and CDR2 FQGNSA. CDR3 length equals 14 residues. V lost 5 bases to trimming and J lost 5 bases, with 15 bases between them. This CDR3 is CASSNREARETQYF. The CDR3 nucleotides are TGTGCCAGCAGCAACCGGGAAGCGAGGGAGACCCAGTACTTC. The full variable domain, completed using reference TRBV7-2 and TRBJ2-5, is GAGVSQSPSNKVTEKGKDVELRCDPISGHTALYWYRQSLGQGLEFLIYFQGNSAPDKSGLPSDRFSAERTGGSVSTLTIQRTQQEDSAVYLCASSNREARETQYFGPGTRLLVL.

This sequence joins TRBV9 and TRBJ1-1, with D hard to call. CDR3 length: 14 residues. Trimming took off 0 bases at V and 1 base at J, with 7 bases between the two ends. Germline lookup yields CDR1 SGDLS and CDR2 YYNGEE. CDR3: CASSVGGWNTEAFF. CDR3 in DNA: TGTGCCAGCAGCGTAGGCGGCTGGAACACTGAAGCTTTCTTT.

This clonotype appeared a few times. The chain carries TRBV6-2 or TRBV6-3 and TRBJ2-7; tentative D call: TRBD1 (5 bases). With 5 bases removed from V and 3 bases from J, the gap between germline ends came to 11 bases. The length of the CDR3 is 13 residues. The germline V gene encodes CDR1 MNHEY and CDR2 SVGEGT. CDR3 in amino acids: CASSHTGGYEQYV. The DNA for the CDR3 is TGTGCCAGCAGTCACACAGGCGGCTACGAGCAGTACGTC.

This clonotype was counted ten times or more. The J gene is TRBJ2-3, the V gene TRBV10-1; no definite D call. Looked up from germline, CDR1 is WNHNN and CDR2 is SYGVQD (reference sequence). Between the trimmed V and J ends, which lost 5 bases and 6 bases, there was a span of 15 bases. The CDR3 has 14 residues. The CDR3, as DNA: TGCGCCAGCAGTAGACGGACCGCGATGGATACGCAGTATTTT. Its protein is CASSRRTAMDTQYF.

The CDR3 is CASSQGLTYEQYF. The DNA for the CDR3 is TGTGCCAGCTCACAGGGCCTTACCTACGAGCAGTACTTC. The chain employs TRBV18 and TRBJ2-7; D is undetermined. Germline loops: CDR1 KGHSH, CDR2 LQKENI. V was clipped by 4 bases and J by 2 bases, with 9 bases between them. The length of the CDR3 is 13 residues.

The genes are TRBV7-2 and TRBJ1-1; D is perhaps TRBD1 (5 bases). This CDR3 spans 13 amino acids. Germline V gives CDR1 SGHTA, CDR2 FQGNSA. V lost 5 bases and J 6 bases, leaving 13 bases between the germline ends. The CDR3 is CASSAREVAEAFF. The DNA of the CDR3 is TGTGCCAGCAGCGCCAGGGAGGTCGCTGAAGCTTTCTTT.

This clonotype came up many times. The J gene is TRBJ2-1, the V gene TRBV11-3, with a weak D call TRBD2 (7 bases). Trimming stripped 4 bases from V and 4 bases from J, with 14 bases between. The CDR3 has 15 residues. The germline gives CDR1 SGHNT, CDR2 YENEEA. The CDR3 loop is CASSSGGGPYNEQFF. The CDR3 DNA sequence: TGTGCCAGCAGCTCGGGGGGCGGCCCTTACAATGAGCAGTTCTTC.

There are a few counts of this clonotype. This rearrangement joins TRBV6-5 to TRBJ1-2; D possibly corresponds to TRBD1 (5 bases). Germline V gene sequence: CDR1 MNHEY, CDR2 SVGAGI. Between the trimmed V and J ends, which lost 9 bases and 7 bases, there was a span of 12 bases. CDR3 size: 11 residues. The CDR3 DNA reads as TGTGCCAGTCGGGGGAGTCCTGGCTACACCTTC. Translated, it gives CASRGSPGYTF.

The chain employs TRBV9 and TRBJ1-2; D call uncertain. The germline V and J ends were trimmed by 0 bases and 5 bases, with 11 bases remaining between them. Germline V gene lookup returns CDR1 SGDLS and CDR2 YYNGEE. This CDR3 has 14 amino acids. DNA for the CDR3: TGTGCCAGCAGCGTAGGGGCACTTGGATATGGCTACACCTTC. It encodes CASSVGALGYGYTF.

The table lists this clonotype with a few counts. The chain carries TRBV9 and TRBJ2-3; D is ambiguous. There are 13 residues in the CDR3. V was shortened by 0 bases and J by 3 bases, with 5 bases between the two germline ends. From germline, CDR1 is SGDLS and CDR2 YYNGEE. The CDR3 DNA follows: TGTGCCAGCAGCGTAGACCTAACAGATACGCAGTATTTT. Amino acid sequence: CASSVDLTDTQYF.

This chain links TRBV4-1 with TRBJ2-3; the D is unclear. Germline V gene lookup returns CDR1 MGHRA and CDR2 YSYEKL. V was clipped by 1 base and J by 5 bases, with 10 bases between them. CDR3 size: 14 residues. The CDR3 region is CASSQAPEVDTQYF. The CDR3 coding sequence is TGCGCCAGCAGCCAAGCCCCAGAGGTAGATACGCAGTATTTT.